This passage covers 30 T cell receptor beta chains from one sample sequenced in a study of T cells in Graves' hyperthyroidism and ophthalmopathy. TCR beta CDR3 regions were amplified from RNA. An initial round of RT-PCR targeting the TCR CDR3 relied on the HTBI primer set. One entry per CDR3 protein results from TCRdb running MiXCR on the multiplex PCR reads. The table includes roughly 740,000 distinct CDR3 sequences, around 17% detected once. The sample comprised blood. These receptor sequences come from a man between 18 and 35 years old with Graves' hyperthyroidism.

This clonotype was detected many times. This rearrangement joins TRBV5-1 to TRBJ1-5; the D is unclear. Trimming removed 2 bases from V and 3 bases from J, with 12 bases in between. Germline CDR1 SGHRS, CDR2 YFSETQ. The CDR3 totals 15 residues. CDR3 region: CASSLGPLANQPQHF. The DNA of the CDR3 is TGCGCCAGCAGCTTAGGACCCTTGGCCAATCAGCCCCAGCATTTT.

This clonotype showed up many times. This chain connects TRBV12-3 or TRBV12-4 to TRBJ2-1; 12 bases are a match to TRBD2. The CDR3 extends over 23 amino acids. Trimming took 3 bases from V and 8 from J; bases not matched to a gene: 29. In nucleotides, the CDR3 is TGTGCCAGCAGTTTGGGTCGGGCGTCGGCTAGCGGGAGGGCCTCGGGAGTTTCGCATGAGCAGTTCTTC. The encoded protein is CASSLGRASASGRASGVSHEQFF.

J is TRBJ1-2 and V is TRBV5-6; 7 bases align to TRBD1. The CDR3 sequence is 13 residues long. J lost 4 bases, V lost 6 bases, and 6 bases had no gene match. Germline-derived CDR1 and CDR2 are SGHDT and YYEEEE. Here the CDR3 reads CASNPTGRYGYTF. The CDR3, as DNA: TGTGCCAGCAACCCGACAGGGCGCTATGGCTACACCTTC.

This chain links TRBV11-1 with TRBJ2-3; D perhaps matches TRBD2 (5 bases). CDR3 length: 15 amino acids. Germline CDR1 SGHAT, CDR2 FQDESV (reference sequence). V was cut by 5 bases and J by 5 bases, with 17 bases left in between. The CDR3 DNA is TGTGCCAGCAGCCAAGATGGGAGAGTTGGAGATACGCAGTATTTT. Its translation: CASSQDGRVGDTQYF.

The V call is TRBV28, the J call TRBJ2-7, with 8 bases aligning to TRBD2. Germline trimming cut 8 bases from V and 0 bases from J; bases unmatched to any gene: 3. Germline V gene lookup returns CDR1 MDHEN and CDR2 SYDVKM. The CDR3 covers 13 residues. The CDR3 nucleotides read TGTGCCAGCTTAACTAGCGGCTCCTACGAGCAGTACTTC. Residues: CASLTSGSYEQYF.

The CDR3 region has the DNA TGTGCCAGCAGCGTAGATGGGGGGCAACGTGAGCAGTTCTTC. This gives the protein CASSVDGGQREQFF. V gene TRBV9 combines with J gene TRBJ2-1, with D possibly being TRBD1 or TRBD2 (6 bases each). Germline CDR1 and CDR2: SGDLS and YYNGEE. The V end lost 0 bases, the J end lost 9 bases, and 13 bases lay between the germline ends. The CDR3 runs to 14 residues. Complete variable domain (other parts from reference TRBV9 and TRBJ2-1): DSGVTQTPKHLITATGQRVTLRCSPRSGDLSVYWYQQSLDQGLQFLIQYYNGEERAKGNILERFSAQQFPDLHSELNLSSLELGDSALYFCASSVDGGQREQFFGPGTRLTVL.

The V call is TRBV18, the J call TRBJ2-3; 9 bases agree with TRBD2. With 0 bases clipped from V and 3 bases from J, the junction kept 4 bases outside the gene matches. The germline V gene has CDR1 KGHSH and CDR2 LQKENI. The CDR3 has 16 amino acids. CDR3 nucleotide sequence: TGTGCCAGCTCACCACCGACTAGCGGCCGTACAGATACGCAGTATTTT. It codes for CASSPPTSGRTDTQYF.

This clonotype was seen repeatedly, ten times or more. This chain connects TRBV6-1 to TRBJ1-1; maybe TRBD1 (6 bases). This CDR3 is 15 amino acids long. Trimming took off 4 bases at V and 10 bases at J, with 22 bases between the two ends. Looked up from germline, CDR1 is MNHNS and CDR2 is SASEGT. The CDR3 DNA follows: TGTGCCAGCAGTGTGGGCGAGACAGGAGGGTCTGGAGCTTTCTTT. It is translated as CASSVGETGGSGAFF.

The chain uses TRBV28 and TRBJ1-1, with D hard to call. Trimming left V 2 bases short and J 1 base short, with 11 bases between. Looked up from germline, CDR1 is MDHEN and CDR2 is SYDVKM. The CDR3 runs 15 residues. CDR3 amino acids: CASSLLAGTNTEAFF. Here the CDR3 DNA reads TGTGCCAGCAGTTTACTTGCAGGAACGAACACTGAAGCTTTCTTT.

V is TRBV5-1 and J is TRBJ2-7, with D uncertain. There are 14 residues in the CDR3. Trimming took 3 bases from V and 5 from J, leaving 15 bases between them. Germline CDR1 reads SGHRS; CDR2 reads YFSETQ. The CDR3 coding sequence is TGCGCCAGCAGCTCCACTGGGGTCGACAACGAGCAGTACTTC. Translating it yields CASSSTGVDNEQYF.

The chain carries TRBV15 and TRBJ2-5, with 10 bases identical to TRBD2. From germline, CDR1 is LNHNV and CDR2 YYDKDF (reference sequence). The ends lost 0 bases at V and 2 bases at J; junction bases unmatched: 6. The CDR3 consists of 17 residues. CDR3 bases: TGTGCCACCAGCAGAGATATCAGGACTAGCGGTCAAGAGACCCAGTACTTC. It codes for CATSRDIRTSGQETQYF.

The chain carries TRBV6-2 or TRBV6-3 and TRBJ2-7; D gene unclear. V lost 0 bases and J lost 6, with 3 bases in between. Per the germline V gene, CDR1 is MNHEY and CDR2 is SVGEGT. CDR3 length equals 11 residues. The CDR3 region has the DNA TGTGCCAGCAGTTACTCGATCGAGCAGTACTTC. This codes for CASSYSIEQYF.

This chain uses TRBV6-1 with TRBJ2-1; D not resolved. CDR3 length: 13 residues. Germline V gene lookup returns CDR1 MNHNS and CDR2 SASEGT. V dropped 7 bases and J dropped 2 bases, with 9 bases sitting between them. The CDR3 is CASTYTAYNEQFF. CDR3 coding DNA: TGTGCCAGCACGTATACAGCCTACAATGAGCAGTTCTTC.

This clonotype appeared many times. J is TRBJ2-7 and V is TRBV11-2; TRBD2 matches at 11 bases. Losses at the gene ends were 3 bases for V and 3 bases for J; bases not matched to a gene: 4. The CDR3 sequence is 15 residues long. The germline V gene encodes CDR1 SGHAT and CDR2 FQNNGV. CDR3 protein: CASSFSGRAIYEQYF. CDR3 DNA sequence: TGTGCCAGCAGCTTTAGCGGGAGGGCCATCTACGAGCAGTACTTC.

The rearrangement uses TRBV29-1 and TRBJ1-2, with 9 positions matching TRBD1. The CDR3 loop spans 12 amino acids. The junction had 10 bases not matched to a gene; V was cut back by 3 bases and J by 14 bases. From germline, CDR1 is SQVTM and CDR2 ANQGSEA. The CDR3: CSVDRGQQGATF. For the CDR3, the DNA is TGCAGCGTTGATCGGGGTCAACAGGGGGCGACCTTC.

The genes are TRBV3-1 and TRBJ2-3; TRBD2 agrees at 9 bases. This CDR3 has 17 residues. V trimming: 4 bases; J trimming: 3 bases; junction bases outside the gene matches: 11. Germline CDR1 is LGHDT and CDR2 is YNNKEL (reference sequence). CDR3 protein: CASSLQISGRATDTQYF. DNA of the CDR3: TGTGCCAGCAGCCTGCAAATTAGCGGGAGAGCGACAGATACGCAGTATTTT.

J is TRBJ1-1 and V is TRBV7-9, with D uncertain. Germline lookup yields CDR1 SEHNR and CDR2 FQNEAQ (reference sequence). The germline V and J ends were trimmed by 5 bases and 2 bases, with 15 bases remaining between them. The CDR3 extends over 15 amino acids. The DNA for the CDR3 is TGTGCCAGCAGCGCAGCAGAGGGCATCAACACTGAAGCTTTCTTT. Its protein is CASSAAEGINTEAFF.

This clonotype turned up a few times. The chain uses TRBV7-2 and TRBJ2-1; the match to TRBD2 covers 8 bases. The trim removed 1 base at V and 0 bases at J, leaving 8 bases unmatched. Germline CDR1 reads SGHTA; CDR2 reads FQGNSA. The CDR3 runs 18 residues. For the CDR3, the DNA is TGTGCCAGCAGCTTAGTGGGGGGGGCGGGAGGCTCCTACAATGAGCAGTTCTTC. Protein: CASSLVGGAGGSYNEQFF.

The sample holds many counts of this clonotype. The V and J genes are TRBV28 and TRBJ2-1; no reliable D call. Per the germline V gene, CDR1 is MDHEN and CDR2 is SYDVKM. The CDR3 runs to 14 residues. The germline V and J ends were trimmed by 6 bases and 4 bases, with 13 bases remaining between them. This chain's CDR3 is CASSQGWGYNEQFF. CDR3 DNA sequence: TGTGCCAGCAGCCAAGGATGGGGATACAATGAGCAGTTCTTC. Full variable domain (remainder filled in from reference TRBV28 and TRBJ2-1): DVKVTQSSRYLVKRTGEKVFLECVQDMDHENMFWYRQDPGLGLRLIYFSYDVKMKEKGDIPEGYSVSREKKERFSLILESASTNQTSMYLCASSQGWGYNEQFFGPGTRLTVL.

Many counts were recorded for this clonotype. This chain connects TRBV2 to TRBJ2-2, with a tentative D call TRBD1 (6 bases). This CDR3 is 13 amino acids long. Germline CDR1 is SNHLY and CDR2 is FYNNEI. V was cut by 8 bases and J by 5 bases, with 12 bases left in between. The CDR3 loop reads CASAGERTGELFF. For the CDR3, the DNA is TGTGCCAGCGCAGGGGAGAGGACCGGGGAGCTGTTTTTT.

This chain links TRBV6-1 with TRBJ2-2, with TRBD1 as a possible D gene (5 bases). This CDR3 has 15 amino acids. V was pared by 6 bases and J by 3 bases, with 14 bases between. Germline CDR1 MNHNS, CDR2 SASEGT. CDR3 nucleotides: TGTGCCAGCAGCACGCTCCAGGGCCACACCGGGGAGCTGTTTTTT. Translated, it gives CASSTLQGHTGELFF.

In its sample, this clonotype was seen a few times. Just one base apart from a much larger clone, this may be a read error. The gene calls are TRBV30 and TRBJ1-6; D perhaps matches TRBD1 (5 bases). Germline V gives CDR1 GTSNPN, CDR2 SVGIG (reference sequence). The CDR3 spans 10 residues. The DNA for the CDR3 is TGTGCCTGGGGGGGACGACCCCTCCGCTTT. This codes for CAWGGRPLRF.

The rearrangement uses TRBV10-3 and TRBJ2-1; D possibly uses TRBD1 or TRBD2 (5 bases each). From germline, CDR1 is ENHRY and CDR2 SYGVKD. The CDR3 is 13 residues long. Trimming cost V 6 bases and J 12 bases, with 18 bases left between them. CDR3 coding DNA: TGTGCCATCAGGCCCCTAGCTGTGGGGGTGCAGTTCTTC. Amino acid sequence: CAIRPLAVGVQFF.

This chain joins TRBV6-5 and TRBJ2-7, with TRBD1 matching 7 bases. Germline trimming cut 0 bases from V and 2 bases from J; bases unmatched to any gene: 10. CDR1 and CDR2 (germline): MNHEY, SVGAGI. This CDR3 has 17 amino acids. CDR3 loop: CASSYSHRQGRPYEQYF. CDR3 in DNA: TGTGCCAGCAGTTACTCGCACCGACAGGGTCGGCCCTACGAGCAGTACTTC.

The chain uses TRBV6-2 or TRBV6-3 and TRBJ2-7, with TRBD2 matching 14 bases. The ends lost 6 bases at V and 3 bases at J; junction bases unmatched: 4. This CDR3 spans 15 amino acids. Germline V gene data show CDR1 as MNHEY and CDR2 as SVGEGT. CDR3 region: CASRSGTSGSYEQYF. In DNA, the CDR3 is TGTGCCAGCAGATCCGGGACTAGCGGGAGCTACGAGCAGTACTTC.

On this clonotype: This may arise from a read error, as a much more abundant clone is one base away. The gene calls are TRBV30 and TRBJ1-4; D is ambiguous. The CDR3 spans 13 residues. In germline, CDR1 is GTSNPN, CDR2 SVGIG (reference sequence). CDR3 nucleotides: TGTGCCTGGAATCCGCGCCTTAATGAAAGACTGTTTTTT. It encodes CAWNPRLNERLFF.

J is TRBJ2-5 and V is TRBV5-1; D gene uncertain. V lost 4 bases, J lost 3 bases, and 10 bases lay in between. CDR3 length: 13 amino acids. The V gene's germline CDR1 is SGHRS and CDR2 YFSETQ. DNA for the CDR3: TGCGCCAGCAGCCCCGGACCGGAAGAGACCCAGTACTTC. It is translated as CASSPGPEETQYF.

At least ten counts were recorded for this clonotype. The chain is built from TRBV6-2 or TRBV6-3 and TRBJ2-5; TRBD2 agrees at 8 bases. V was pared by 2 bases and J by 4 bases, with 12 bases of the junction left unmatched. The CDR3 totals 17 residues. Germline V gene data show CDR1 as MNHEY and CDR2 as SVGEGT. This chain's CDR3 is CASSYISGRGHGETQYF. The CDR3 DNA reads TGTGCCAGCAGTTACATAAGCGGGAGAGGTCATGGAGAGACCCAGTACTTC.

The CDR3 loop is CASTKDRLNTEAFF. The CDR3 coding sequence is TGCGCCAGCACCAAGGACAGACTGAACACTGAAGCTTTCTTT. The V call is TRBV10-2, the J call TRBJ1-1; D may be TRBD1 (6 bases). Germline-derived CDR1 and CDR2 are WSHSY and SAAADI. The V and J ends lost 7 bases and 0 bases respectively, with 12 bases between them. This CDR3 comprises 14 residues.

There are many counts of this clonotype. This chain connects TRBV28 to TRBJ1-2; no clear D gene. V was trimmed by 8 bases and J by 4 bases, leaving 17 bases between them. Germline-derived CDR1 and CDR2 are MDHEN and SYDVKM. There are 14 residues in the CDR3. CDR3 DNA sequence: TGTGCCAGCTGTCGGGTTCATAGTCGCTATGGCTACACCTTC. Translation: CASCRVHSRYGYTF.